A selection of T cell receptor beta chains follows, all from one sample in a study of T cells and copy number aberrations in small-cell lung cancer. The assay was immunoSEQ multiplex PCR, and TCRdb's table has in-frame clones only and misses some. This sample has 7,000 or so clones, with less than 85% found just once. The sequencing sample was made of normal tissue next to the tumor. All receptors come from a woman in her seventies with small cell lung cancer. Some clones in this sample may be carry-over from other donors' samples. CDR3s include the opening cysteine and the closing phenylalanine or tryptophan. D genes are given only for firm matches. Size values are once, few and many counts, or a class for expanded clones, and some rows have none.

cdr3_nt,cdr3_aa,clone_size,d_call,j_call,v_call
TGTGCCAGCAGCGTAGTACCAGGGAGTGGCTACACCTTC,CASSVVPGSGYTF,.,.,TRBJ1-2,TRBV9
TGTGCCAGCAGCTCGAGGGGTAGGGGCGAGACCCAGTACTTC,CASSSRGRGETQYF,.,.,TRBJ2-5,TRBV7-8
TGCGCCAGCAGCTCTGTGGGTACCGACAGGGGGGACATTCAGTACTTC,CASSSVGTDRGDIQYF,.,TRBD1,TRBJ2-4,TRBV5-1
TGTGCCAGTAGTGACAGAATAAACACTGAAGCTTTCTTT,CASSDRINTEAFF,medium-sized,.,TRBJ1-1,TRBV19
TGTGCCAGCAGCAGTGGACAAGGACACCACTGGACCGGGGAGCTGTTTTTT,CASSSGQGHHWTGELFF,once,.,TRBJ2-2,TRBV21-1
TGTGCCTGGACGCCGGACAGCACCGGGGAGCTGTTTTTT,CAWTPDSTGELFF,.,.,TRBJ2-2,TRBV30
TGCAGTGCGAGCGGGCCGACTGAAGCTTTCTTT,CSASGPTEAFF,.,.,TRBJ1-1,TRBV20-1
TGTGCCAGCAGCCCGTCCGGGGGAGGGGACAATGAGCAGTTCTTC,CASSPSGGGDNEQFF,.,TRBD2,TRBJ2-1,TRBV7-6
TGTGCCAGCACGGACAGGGGGACTAGCGGGAGGTGGGGGGATGAGCAGTTCTTC,CASTDRGTSGRWGDEQFF,.,TRBD2,TRBJ2-1,TRBV2
TGTGCCTGGAAGAAAGCTGGAAACACCATATATTTT,CAWKKAGNTIYF,medium-sized,.,TRBJ1-3,TRBV30
TGTGCCTGGAGGGTTAGCGGGAGTCCCTACGAGCAGTACTTC,CAWRVSGSPYEQYF,.,TRBD2,TRBJ2-7,TRBV30